These T cell receptor beta chains were read from a single sample in a study of Ad26.COV2.S vaccination and SARS-CoV-2 variants. Clones were read by immunoSEQ multiplex PCR, and TCRdb kept only the in-frame ones, dropping some. The sample lists about 680,000 clones, approximately 88% occurring once. The specimen was peripheral blood, collected in a trial of Ad26.COV2.S vaccine versus placebo. These receptor sequences come from a person aged 18 to 65 who received the Ad26.COV2.S COVID-19 vaccine or a placebo. Each CDR3 is given with its conserved first and last residue. Each record gives: D gene, clone size, V gene, J gene, CDR3 protein, CDR3 DNA. A D gene is named only where the DNA matches it firmly. Rows give clone size only sometimes, using once, few, many, or a class for an expanded clone.

D: .
size: .
V: TRBV5-8
J: TRBJ1-5
CDR3: CASSSLGQDAFSGPQHF
DNA: TGTGCCAGCAGCTCATTGGGGCAGGACGCTTTTTCGGGGCCCCAGCATTTT

D: .
size: .
V: TRBV5-1
J: TRBJ2-4
CDR3: CASSDPGKNIQYF
DNA: TGCGCCAGCAGCGACCCGGGGAAAAACATTCAGTACTTC

D: TRBD1
size: .
V: TRBV2
J: TRBJ1-4
CDR3: CASSVQGALEKLFF
DNA: TGTGCCAGCAGTGTACAGGGGGCTCTAGAAAAACTGTTTTTT

D: .
size: few
V: TRBV19
J: TRBJ1-4
CDR3: CASSQKPTNEKLFF
DNA: TGTGCCAGTAGTCAGAAGCCAACTAATGAAAAACTGTTTTTT

D: .
size: .
V: TRBV11-2
J: TRBJ1-1
CDR3: CASSPSGNTEAFF
DNA: TGTGCCAGCAGCCCCTCGGGTAACACTGAAGCTTTCTTT

D: TRBD2
size: .
V: TRBV7-9
J: TRBJ2-5
CDR3: CASSLGLAGVETQYF
DNA: TGTGCCAGCAGCTTAGGGCTAGCGGGAGTTGAGACCCAGTACTTC

D: .
size: .
V: TRBV5-1
J: TRBJ2-1
CDR3: CASSFLAGDRNEQFF
DNA: TGCGCCAGCAGCTTTTTAGCGGGGGACAGGAATGAGCAGTTCTTC

D: .
size: .
V: TRBV12-3/TRBV12-4
J: TRBJ1-2
CDR3: CASSFGRSYGYTF
DNA: TGTGCCAGCAGTTTTGGACGGAGCTATGGCTACACCTTC

D: .
size: .
V: TRBV9
J: TRBJ1-4
CDR3: CASSVGSVTADEKLFF
DNA: TGTGCCAGCAGCGTAGGAAGTGTGACAGCAGATGAAAAACTGTTTTTT

D: TRBD2
size: .
V: TRBV3-1/TRBV3-2
J: TRBJ2-1
CDR3: CASSHEAGGTVNEQFF
DNA: TGTGCCAGCAGCCACGAAGCGGGAGGAACCGTCAATGAGCAGTTCTTC

D: TRBD2
size: .
V: TRBV3-1/TRBV3-2
J: TRBJ2-1
CDR3: CASSHPSGIFSYNEQFF
DNA: TGTGCCAGCAGCCACCCTAGCGGGATTTTCTCCTACAATGAGCAGTTCTTC

D: TRBD1
size: .
V: TRBV27
J: TRBJ1-4
CDR3: CASRRQGATNEKLFF
DNA: TGTGCCAGCAGACGACAGGGGGCGACTAATGAAAAACTGTTTTTT

D: .
size: .
V: TRBV7-7
J: TRBJ2-3
CDR3: CASSLRWVAGTDTQYF
DNA: TGTGCTAGCAGCTTACGGTGGGTAGCGGGCACAGATACGCAGTATTTT

D: .
size: .
V: TRBV7-2
J: TRBJ1-4
CDR3: CASSATGTYNEKLFF
DNA: TGTGCCAGCAGCGCCACAGGGACTTATAATGAAAAACTGTTTTTT

D: TRBD1
size: .
V: TRBV30
J: TRBJ2-5
CDR3: CAWTGTGEETQYF
DNA: TGTGCCTGGACGGGGACAGGGGAAGAGACCCAGTACTTC

D: .
size: few
V: TRBV10-3
J: TRBJ2-7
CDR3: CAISANRDGGEQYF
DNA: TGTGCCATCAGTGCGAACCGGGACGGGGGAGAGCAGTACTTC

D: .
size: .
V: TRBV7-9
J: TRBJ2-3
CDR3: CASSPLPGRDTQYF
DNA: TGTGCCAGCAGTCCTCTTCCGGGGAGAGATACGCAGTATTTT

D: .
size: .
V: TRBV5-1
J: TRBJ1-6
CDR3: CASSLEGQPSYNSPLHF
DNA: TGCGCCAGCAGCTTGGAGGGACAACCATCCTATAATTCACCCCTCCACTTT

D: TRBD1
size: once
V: TRBV3-1/TRBV3-2
J: TRBJ1-6
CDR3: CASSQAGQASSYNSPLHF
DNA: TGTGCCAGCAGCCAGGCGGGACAGGCGAGCTCCTATAATTCACCCCTCCACTTT

D: TRBD2
size: .
V: TRBV30
J: TRBJ2-1
CDR3: CAWSRAKAGFNYNEQFF
DNA: TGTGCCTGGAGTAGGGCCAAAGCGGGGTTCAACTACAATGAGCAGTTCTTC

D: .
size: .
V: TRBV21-1
J: TRBJ2-1
CDR3: CASSKGITASKRSSYNEQFF
DNA: TGTGCCAGCAGCAAAGGAATTACGGCCTCCAAACGAAGCTCCTACAATGAGCAGTTCTTC

D: TRBD1
size: .
V: TRBV7-2
J: TRBJ2-1
CDR3: CASSFRQGTGEQFF
DNA: TGTGCCAGCAGTTTCAGACAGGGGACCGGTGAGCAGTTCTTC

D: .
size: .
V: TRBV24-1
J: TRBJ2-7
CDR3: CATSDLRGVLDEQYF
DNA: TGTGCCACCAGTGATTTGCGGGGAGTTCTCGACGAGCAGTACTTC

D: TRBD2
size: .
V: TRBV4-2
J: TRBJ2-1
CDR3: CASSQETLAGPSYNEQFF
DNA: TGTGCCAGCAGCCAAGAAACACTAGCGGGCCCCTCCTACAATGAGCAGTTCTTC

D: .
size: .
V: TRBV6-2/TRBV6-3
J: TRBJ1-5
CDR3: CASSYSTQNRGYSNQPQHF
DNA: TGTGCCAGCAGTTACTCGACACAGAATCGGGGATATAGCAATCAGCCCCAGCATTTT

D: TRBD1
size: .
V: TRBV6-6
J: TRBJ1-5
CDR3: CASSYGDRGKAPQHF
DNA: TGTGCCAGCAGTTATGGGGACAGGGGGAAAGCGCCCCAGCATTTT

D: TRBD2
size: .
V: TRBV24-1
J: TRBJ2-5
CDR3: CATSDPRGVQETQYF
DNA: TGTGCCACCAGTGACCCCCGGGGGGTTCAAGAGACCCAGTACTTC

D: .
size: .
V: TRBV15
J: TRBJ1-4
CDR3: CATSGRLGATEKLFF
DNA: TGTGCCACCAGCGGAAGACTGGGGGCTACCGAAAAACTGTTTTTT

D: .
size: .
V: TRBV19
J: TRBJ2-7
CDR3: CASSSWGARGSYEQYF
DNA: TGTGCCAGTAGCTCCTGGGGGGCTAGGGGCTCCTACGAGCAGTACTTC

D: .
size: .
V: TRBV9
J: TRBJ2-7
CDR3: CASSEGPATYEQYF
DNA: TGTGCCAGCAGCGAGGGCCCTGCGACCTACGAGCAGTACTTC

D: .
size: .
V: TRBV5-4
J: TRBJ1-3
CDR3: CASSLQGPGNTIYF
DNA: TGTGCCAGCAGCTTACAGGGCCCAGGAAACACCATATATTTT

D: .
size: few
V: TRBV12-3/TRBV12-4
J: TRBJ1-2
CDR3: CASMRDATYGYTF
DNA: TGTGCCAGCATGAGGGACGCGACCTATGGCTACACCTTC

D: .
size: .
V: TRBV9
J: TRBJ1-2
CDR3: CASSLHRGGSYGYTF
DNA: TGTGCCAGCAGCCTCCACCGGGGGGGGTCCTATGGCTACACCTTC

D: TRBD1
size: .
V: TRBV27
J: TRBJ1-1
CDR3: CASSLAGTGAPNTEAFF
DNA: TGTGCCAGCAGTTTGGCCGGGACAGGGGCCCCGAACACTGAAGCTTTCTTT

D: .
size: .
V: TRBV2
J: TRBJ2-4
CDR3: CASSGQRVAKNIQYF
DNA: TGTGCCAGCAGTGGACAGCGGGTAGCCAAAAACATTCAGTACTTC

D: .
size: .
V: TRBV7-7
J: TRBJ2-3
CDR3: CASSLDGGATDTQYF
DNA: TGTGCTAGCAGCTTAGACGGGGGAGCCACAGATACGCAGTATTTT

D: TRBD2
size: .
V: TRBV18
J: TRBJ2-7
CDR3: CASSPPASGVYEQYF
DNA: TGTGCCAGCTCACCACCAGCTAGCGGGGTCTACGAGCAGTACTTC

D: .
size: .
V: TRBV9
J: TRBJ1-6
CDR3: CASSVGFGGIGDNSPLHF
DNA: TGTGCCAGCAGCGTAGGTTTTGGGGGCATTGGTGATAATTCACCCCTCCACTTT

D: TRBD2
size: .
V: TRBV2
J: TRBJ2-7
CDR3: CASSETPGGAYEQYF
DNA: TGTGCCAGCAGTGAAACCCCGGGAGGAGCCTACGAGCAGTACTTC

D: TRBD1
size: .
V: TRBV3-1/TRBV3-2
J: TRBJ2-1
CDR3: CASSQPGTGSHEQFF
DNA: TGTGCCAGCAGCCAACCAGGGACAGGGAGTCATGAGCAGTTCTTC

D: TRBD1
size: .
V: TRBV7-9
J: TRBJ1-2
CDR3: CASSLDGRGYFGYTF
DNA: TGTGCCAGCAGCTTAGATGGCAGGGGGTACTTTGGCTACACCTTC

D: .
size: .
V: TRBV7-6
J: TRBJ1-5
CDR3: CASRSRAKTYQPQHF
DNA: TGTGCCAGCCGCTCGAGGGCGAAAACGTATCAGCCCCAGCATTTT

D: TRBD1
size: .
V: TRBV7-2
J: TRBJ1-2
CDR3: CASSPQGALSYGYTF
DNA: TGTGCCAGCAGCCCCCAGGGGGCGCTTTCGTATGGCTACACCTTC

D: TRBD1
size: .
V: TRBV12-5
J: TRBJ1-4
CDR3: CASGPGQGGVATNEKLFF
DNA: TGTGCTAGTGGTCCTGGACAGGGGGGGGTGGCAACTAATGAAAAACTGTTTTTT

D: TRBD2
size: .
V: TRBV4-1
J: TRBJ2-1
CDR3: CASSQDYRLAGGPNEQFF
DNA: TGCGCCAGCAGCCAAGATTACCGACTAGCGGGGGGGCCTAATGAGCAGTTCTTC

D: .
size: .
V: TRBV18
J: TRBJ1-4
CDR3: CASSPSATNEKLFF
DNA: TGTGCCAGCTCACCGAGTGCAACTAATGAAAAACTGTTTTTT

D: .
size: .
V: TRBV3-1/TRBV3-2
J: TRBJ1-6
CDR3: CASSQGPRTSPLHF
DNA: TGTGCCAGCAGCCAAGGGCCGAGGACTTCACCCCTCCACTTT

D: TRBD2
size: .
V: TRBV14
J: TRBJ2-7
CDR3: CASSLGRGGYEQYF
DNA: TGTGCCAGCAGCCTCGGGAGGGGCGGCTATGAGCAGTACTTC

D: .
size: .
V: TRBV19
J: TRBJ1-2
CDR3: CASSEVWGYTF
DNA: TGTGCCAGTAGTGAGGTGTGGGGCTACACCTTC

D: TRBD1
size: .
V: TRBV30
J: TRBJ1-1
CDR3: CAWRGGRRNTEAFF
DNA: TGTGCCTGGAGAGGGGGCAGAAGGAACACTGAAGCTTTCTTT

D: .
size: .
V: TRBV5-1
J: TRBJ1-4
CDR3: CASSSLATNEKLFF
DNA: TGCGCCAGCAGCTCCCTTGCAACTAATGAAAAACTGTTTTTT

D: .
size: .
V: TRBV5-1
J: TRBJ2-5
CDR3: CASSLEGRRETQYF
DNA: TGCGCCAGCAGCTTGGAGGGAAGACGAGAGACCCAGTACTTC

D: TRBD2
size: .
V: TRBV3-1/TRBV3-2
J: TRBJ2-4
CDR3: CASSQGVAGAFDNIQYF
DNA: TGTGCCAGCAGCCAAGGGGTAGCGGGAGCGTTTGACAACATTCAGTACTTC

D: TRBD1
size: .
V: TRBV2
J: TRBJ2-2
CDR3: CASSWTKTGADTGELFF
DNA: TGTGCCAGCAGTTGGACAAAGACAGGGGCGGACACCGGGGAGCTGTTTTTT

D: TRBD1
size: once
V: TRBV6-1
J: TRBJ2-5
CDR3: CASIPDRGVQETQYF
DNA: TGTGCCAGCATCCCGGACAGGGGCGTCCAAGAGACCCAGTACTTC

D: TRBD2
size: .
V: TRBV7-2
J: TRBJ2-5
CDR3: CASSSGGRVETQYF
DNA: TGTGCCAGCAGCTCTGGGGGGAGGGTAGAGACCCAGTACTTC

D: TRBD2
size: .
V: TRBV30
J: TRBJ2-1
CDR3: CAWSVLAGGLGNEQFF
DNA: TGTGCCTGGAGTGTGTTAGCGGGAGGGCTGGGCAATGAGCAGTTCTTC

D: TRBD1
size: .
V: TRBV27
J: TRBJ1-5
CDR3: CASRDRSKSNQPQHF
DNA: TGTGCCAGCAGGGACAGGTCGAAAAGCAATCAGCCCCAGCATTTT

D: TRBD1
size: .
V: TRBV6-5
J: TRBJ2-4
CDR3: CASNPQGAPNIQYF
DNA: TGTGCCAGCAACCCACAGGGGGCACCCAACATTCAGTACTTC